The source of this TCR beta chain is a study of regulatory T cells in long-lasting Graves disease. Study details: Patients met the persistent Graves' disease definition after over 5 years of antithyroid drugs with positive TSH receptor antibodies.

Findings and limits, study-wide: Public clonotype sharing was higher in persistent than newly diagnosed patients.

Researchers made TCR beta libraries by using iRepertoire HTBI primers and running Arm-PCR on CDR3 regions. TCRdb redid the calling of the multiplex PCR reads with MiXCR, one entry per CDR3 protein. The table includes 350,000 to 450,000 distinct CDR3 sequences, 21% detected once. This sample's time point: persistent/refractory GD, antithyroid drugs over 5 years with positive TRAb. Following extraction of RNA from PBMCs, that RNA was used to make the TCR library. This clonotype was picked up a small number of times. What it binds is not known. V lost 5 bases and J lost 4, with 18 bases in between. Germline CDR1 is MNHNS and CDR2 is SASEGT. This CDR3 has 15 residues.

This chain joins TRBV6-1 and TRBJ2-7; D assignment may be TRBD1 or TRBD2 (6 bases each). The sequencing used peripheral blood mononuclear cells (PBMCs), collected when the disease was refractory, from a patient treated with antithyroid drugs. This clonotype originated in a female donor with Graves disease. The CDR3 DNA is TGTGCCAGCAGTCCCCTGATGGGGGGCAGGTACGAGCAGTACTTC. Its protein product is CASSPLMGGRYEQYF.